The rows below give T cell receptor beta chains drawn from one sample of a study of spatial heterogeneity in lung cancer. TCRdb used MiXCR to reprocess the 5' RACE reads, holding one entry per CDR3 protein. The sample has some 52,000 distinct CDR3 sequences; approximately 7% are singletons. Sample: PBMCs, taken at surgery. The receptors here all came from a female donor with early-stage non-small cell lung cancer. Both conserved end residues are trimmed from each CDR3. Each record gives: V gene, J gene, D gene, CDR3 protein. A D gene is named only where the DNA matches it firmly.

TRBV7-9,TRBJ2-3,NA,ASSLYIGGGDTQY
TRBV7-2,TRBJ2-1,TRBD2,ASSPDGGGGAYNEQF
TRBV28,TRBJ2-1,TRBD2,ASSTGLAGIYNEQF
TRBV4-2,TRBJ1-1,NA,ATAGGPGPTRF
TRBV7-6,TRBJ2-7,NA,ASSPRGGYTYEQY
TRBV11-3,TRBJ2-5,NA,ASSLDGVETQY
TRBV28,TRBJ2-5,NA,ASSARLAQETQY
TRBV9,TRBJ2-1,TRBD1,ASSYRTGYNEQF
TRBV12-3/TRBV12-4,TRBJ1-4,TRBD1,ASSPGQGRTNEKLF
TRBV7-9,TRBJ1-2,NA,ASSYADRINYGYT
TRBV5-1,TRBJ2-2,TRBD1,ASSTGQGAPTGELF
TRBV5-1,TRBJ2-3,TRBD2,ASSLAGGGPGDTQY
TRBV5-1,TRBJ2-7,NA,ASSLAGTFGYEQY
TRBV18,TRBJ2-7,TRBD1,ASSPSTTGEEQY
TRBV6-2/TRBV6-3,TRBJ2-1,NA,ASRVAPYNEQF
TRBV4-1,TRBJ2-2,NA,ASSRSGSIGGELF
TRBV7-2,TRBJ2-3,NA,ASSRGLVDTQY
TRBV28,TRBJ1-2,TRBD1,ASSATGVGYT
TRBV24-1,TRBJ2-5,NA,ATSDPGPLNSETQY
TRBV2,TRBJ2-7,NA,ASEDNGGKQY
TRBV7-2,TRBJ2-1,NA,ASSLEGRQF
TRBV7-9,TRBJ2-1,NA,ASSLDVDNEQF
TRBV5-6,TRBJ1-6,NA,ASSLAGLGSPLH
TRBV6-1,TRBJ2-2,NA,ASNGGVNTGELF